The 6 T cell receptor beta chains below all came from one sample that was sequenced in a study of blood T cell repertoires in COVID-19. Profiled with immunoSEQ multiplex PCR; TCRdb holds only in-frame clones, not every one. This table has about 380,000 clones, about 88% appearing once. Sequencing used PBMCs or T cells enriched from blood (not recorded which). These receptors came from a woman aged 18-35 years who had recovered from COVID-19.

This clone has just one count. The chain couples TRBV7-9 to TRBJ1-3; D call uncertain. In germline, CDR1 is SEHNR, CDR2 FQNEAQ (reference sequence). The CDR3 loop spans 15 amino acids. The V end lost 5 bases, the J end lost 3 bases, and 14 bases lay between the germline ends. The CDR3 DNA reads TGTGCCAGCAGCCTACTAAAAGGGAGTGGAAACACCATATATTTT. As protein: CASSLLKGSGNTIYF.

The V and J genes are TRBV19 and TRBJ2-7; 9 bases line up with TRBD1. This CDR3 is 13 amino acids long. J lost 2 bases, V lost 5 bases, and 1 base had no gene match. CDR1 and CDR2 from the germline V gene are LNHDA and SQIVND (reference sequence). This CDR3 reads CASSHRGPYEQYF. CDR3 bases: TGTGCCAGTAGTCACAGGGGGCCCTACGAGCAGTACTTC.

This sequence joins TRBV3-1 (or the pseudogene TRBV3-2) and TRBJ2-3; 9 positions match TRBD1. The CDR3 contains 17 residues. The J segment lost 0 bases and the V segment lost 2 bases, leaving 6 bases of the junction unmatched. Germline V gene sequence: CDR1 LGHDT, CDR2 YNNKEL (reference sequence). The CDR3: CASSQYPTGGSTDTQYF. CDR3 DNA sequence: TGTGCCAGCAGCCAATATCCGACAGGGGGGAGCACAGATACGCAGTATTTT.

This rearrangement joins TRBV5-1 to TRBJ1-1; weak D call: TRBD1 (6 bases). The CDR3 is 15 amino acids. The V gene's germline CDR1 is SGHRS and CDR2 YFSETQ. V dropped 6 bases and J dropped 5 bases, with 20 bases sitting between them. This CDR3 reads CASTLRGGAITEAFF. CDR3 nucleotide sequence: TGCGCCAGCACCCTGAGGGGGGGGGCGATTACTGAAGCTTTCTTT.

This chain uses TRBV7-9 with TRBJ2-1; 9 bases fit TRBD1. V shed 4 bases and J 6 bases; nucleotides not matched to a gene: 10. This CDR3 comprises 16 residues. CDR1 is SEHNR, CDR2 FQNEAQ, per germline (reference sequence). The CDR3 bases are TGTGCCAGCAGCTCCAGCACCGGGACAGGGTTCAATGAGCAGTTCTTC. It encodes CASSSSTGTGFNEQFF.

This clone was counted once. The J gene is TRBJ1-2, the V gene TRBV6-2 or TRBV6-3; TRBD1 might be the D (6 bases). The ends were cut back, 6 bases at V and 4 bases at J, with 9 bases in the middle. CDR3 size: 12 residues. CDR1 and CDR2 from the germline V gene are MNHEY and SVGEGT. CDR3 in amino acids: CASSGQIYGYTF. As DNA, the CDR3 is TGTGCCAGCAGCGGACAGATCTATGGCTACACCTTC.